Reported below is one TCR beta chain. The data were obtained in a study of blood T cell repertoires in COVID-19. Assay used: immunoSEQ multiplex PCR; TCRdb lists only in-frame clones, some missing. The data contain 130,000 to 150,000 clones, 84% of them seen just once; the ten biggest clones take up less than 6%. V gave up 7 bases and J gave up 3 bases; unmatched junction bases: 9. Germline loops: CDR1 SQVTM, CDR2 ANQGSEA. The CDR3 extends over 15 amino acids. Researchers sorted participants into cohorts using their self-reported clinical history. Sequencing was done on a sample of PBMCs or T cells enriched from blood (not recorded which). The chain links TRBV29-1 to TRBJ2-2; TRBD2 matches 9 bases. The receptor's source is a woman in her forties or fifties who had been exposed to COVID-19. CDR3 bases: TGCAGCGCTAGACTAGCGGCCCCATACACCGGGGAGCTGTTTTTT. Amino acid sequence: CSARLAAPYTGELFF.